The clone carrying this T cell receptor beta chain occurred a few times. As yet, its antigen is unknown. In TCRdb, the 5' RACE reads were re-called with MiXCR into one record per CDR3 protein. This sample has 200,000 to 300,000 distinct CDR3 sequences, with more than 6.5% found just once. This record belongs to a study of T cells after yellow fever vaccination. Study-level results: In post-booster samples, most primary-vaccination clones reappeared (about 96% CD4, roughly 88% CD8). The secondary response peaked faster, at day 5 versus 15, but was weaker.

Germline CDR1 reads LGHNA; CDR2 reads YSLEER. This CDR3 has 16 amino acids. Trimming left V 0 bases short and J 2 bases short, with 11 bases between. The sequence came from a man younger than 45 who received the YFV17D yellow fever vaccine. This chain joins TRBV4-3 and TRBJ1-3; D not certain. The material sequenced was CD4+ T cells sorted from PBMCs, taken on the day of the yellow fever booster vaccination. For the CDR3, the DNA is TGCGCCAGCAGCCAAGATCCCCAAGGCACTGGAAACACCATATATTTT. Its translation is CASSQDPQGTGNTIYF.